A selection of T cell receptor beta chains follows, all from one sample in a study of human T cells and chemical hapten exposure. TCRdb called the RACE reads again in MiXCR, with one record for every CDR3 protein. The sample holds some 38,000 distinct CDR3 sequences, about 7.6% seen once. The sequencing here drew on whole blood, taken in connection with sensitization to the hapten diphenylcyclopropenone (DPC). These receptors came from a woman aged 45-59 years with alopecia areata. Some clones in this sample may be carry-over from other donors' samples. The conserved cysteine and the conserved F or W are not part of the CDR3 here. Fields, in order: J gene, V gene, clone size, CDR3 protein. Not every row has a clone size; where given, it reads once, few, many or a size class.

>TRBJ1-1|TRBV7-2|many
ASSLLGYTEAF
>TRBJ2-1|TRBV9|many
ASSVEVDLDNEQF
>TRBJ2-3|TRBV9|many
ASSVGPSPAGEVTDTQY
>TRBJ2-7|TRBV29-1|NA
SATRLAGGPREQY
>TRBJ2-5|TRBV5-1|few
ASSGTEETQY
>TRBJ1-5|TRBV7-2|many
ASSLGNQPQH
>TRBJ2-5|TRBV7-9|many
ASSIGASQETQY
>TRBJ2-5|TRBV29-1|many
SVRRGLETQY
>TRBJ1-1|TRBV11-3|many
ASSPPPGQGMNTEAF
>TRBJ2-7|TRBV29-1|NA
SVVGGMNEQY
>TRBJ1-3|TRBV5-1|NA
ASSLVPGPTSGNTIY
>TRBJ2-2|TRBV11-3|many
ASSLGALTNGGELF
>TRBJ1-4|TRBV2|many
ASSRRAATNEKLF
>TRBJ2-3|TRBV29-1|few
SGRPLSPQY
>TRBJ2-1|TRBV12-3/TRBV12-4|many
ASSFSGSGSNEQF